This TCR beta chain was identified in a study of CD8+ T cells in alopecia areata. For the study at large: Twice daily, treated patients received 5 to 10 mg of oral tofacitinib.

Between the trimmed V and J ends, which lost 1 base and 5 bases, there was a span of 8 bases. The germline V gene has CDR1 SQVTM and CDR2 ANQGSEA. The CDR3 sequence is 12 residues long. As for treatment: oral pan-JAK inhibitor, 5-10 mg twice daily. Following RNA extraction, reverse transcription yielded cDNA that acted as the sequencing template. Sequencing used immunoSEQ multiplex PCR; TCRdb keeps in-frame clones, though not all of them. The sample has about 97,000 clones, approximately 63% seen once. Study-wide results and caveats: Lesional scalp exceeded normal scalp in clonality, especially in alopecia totalis/universalis. Scalp sample data also include resident alphabeta T cells from normal skin.

This clone has only a few counts. The target antigen is unknown. The J gene is TRBJ1-2, the V gene TRBV29-1; perhaps TRBD1 as D (6 bases). The TCR sequence derives from a human donor with alopecia areata. The sample consisted of CD8+ T cells sorted from blood, taken at approximately week 61, from a patient treated with tofacitinib. CDR3 sequence: CSVEGRGYGYTF. CDR3 nucleotide sequence: TGCAGCGTTGAAGGGAGGGGGTATGGCTACACCTTC.